Reported below is one T cell receptor beta chain. The sample belongs to a study of T cell changes during pregnancy in multiple sclerosis. Libraries were prepared by immunoSEQ multiplex PCR; TCRdb keeps only in-frame clonotypes and omits some of them. This table holds around 110,000 clones, roughly nine tenths found once. The CDR3 has 13 amino acids. Looked up from germline, CDR1 is LNHDA and CDR2 is SQIVND (reference sequence). The receptor's source is a female donor with multiple sclerosis, enrolled in a pregnancy study. The gene calls are TRBV19 and TRBJ1-3; D not certain. Sequenced material: peripheral blood, taken before pregnancy. The CDR3 sequence is CATRRVSTDTIYF. For the CDR3, the DNA is TGTGCTACCCGGAGGGTATCTACGGACACCATATATTTT.